A selection of T cell receptor beta chains follows, all from one sample in a study of identical twins. MiXCR, run by TCRdb on the 5' RACE reads, gives a single entry per CDR3 protein. The data show about 390,000 distinct CDR3 sequences, 9% to 10% seen once. The sequenced material came from naive T cells sorted from blood. The source of these receptors is a woman in her forties or fifties in good health. CDR3s include the opening cysteine and the closing phenylalanine or tryptophan. Fields, in order: D gene, clone size, V gene, CDR3 length, J gene, CDR3 DNA, CDR3 protein. A D gene is named only where the DNA matches it firmly. The size entry is marked missing in some rows and otherwise reads once, few, many or a size class.

NA	once	TRBV4-1	16	TRBJ2-1	TGCGCCAGCAGCCATGGTGAGCGTGCCCGGGGAAATGAGCAGTTCTTC	CASSHGERARGNEQFF
TRBD1	few	TRBV6-1	16	TRBJ1-1	TGTGCCAGCAACATGGGACAGGGAATAGGAAACACTGAAGCTTTCTTT	CASNMGQGIGNTEAFF
NA	NA	TRBV2	16	TRBJ2-5	TGTGCCAGCAGTGAGGTTGGGGTTTTCGCTGGAGAGACCCAGTACTTC	CASSEVGVFAGETQYF
TRBD2	many	TRBV9	15	TRBJ2-1	TGTGCCAGCAGCCCTAGCGGAGCGAACTACAATGAGCAGTTCTTC	CASSPSGANYNEQFF
NA	few	TRBV11-2	14	TRBJ2-1	TGTGCCAGCAGCTTAGTAGGACTTTACAATGAGCAGTTCTTC	CASSLVGLYNEQFF
TRBD1	NA	TRBV10-3	15	TRBJ2-7	TGTGCCATCAGTCGACAGGGGGTGCCGCTCTACGAGCAGTACTTC	CAISRQGVPLYEQYF
NA	few	TRBV4-1	15	TRBJ2-7	TGCGCCAGCAGCCTCGGTAGAGTAGCGGTATACGAGCAGTACTTC	CASSLGRVAVYEQYF
NA	NA	TRBV7-9	16	TRBJ2-1	TGTGCCAGCAGCCAACGCAGGGGAGGCTCCTACAATGAGCAGTTCTTC	CASSQRRGGSYNEQFF
NA	many	TRBV10-3	12	TRBJ1-4	TGTGCCATCAGTGAGGAACGAGAAAAACTGTTTTTT	CAISEEREKLFF
NA	few	TRBV27	15	TRBJ2-1	TGTGCCAGCAGTTCACCAGGAGTTCGGTACAATGAGCAGTTCTTC	CASSSPGVRYNEQFF
NA	few	TRBV5-1	15	TRBJ2-2	TGCGCCAGCAGCTCCCTAGCTGGGAACACCGGGGAGCTGTTTTTT	CASSSLAGNTGELFF
NA	few	TRBV4-1	16	TRBJ2-1	TGCGCCAGCAGACCCCCCGGGACAAACTCTTACAATGAGCAGTTCTTC	CASRPPGTNSYNEQFF
NA	NA	TRBV15	12	TRBJ2-1	TGTGCCACCAGCAGAGAGGTAGCCGCGCAGTTCTTC	CATSREVAAQFF
TRBD2	many	TRBV5-1	14	TRBJ2-3	TGCGCCAGCAGCTTGCATAAGCGGGAGGATACGCAGTATTTT	CASSLHKREDTQYF